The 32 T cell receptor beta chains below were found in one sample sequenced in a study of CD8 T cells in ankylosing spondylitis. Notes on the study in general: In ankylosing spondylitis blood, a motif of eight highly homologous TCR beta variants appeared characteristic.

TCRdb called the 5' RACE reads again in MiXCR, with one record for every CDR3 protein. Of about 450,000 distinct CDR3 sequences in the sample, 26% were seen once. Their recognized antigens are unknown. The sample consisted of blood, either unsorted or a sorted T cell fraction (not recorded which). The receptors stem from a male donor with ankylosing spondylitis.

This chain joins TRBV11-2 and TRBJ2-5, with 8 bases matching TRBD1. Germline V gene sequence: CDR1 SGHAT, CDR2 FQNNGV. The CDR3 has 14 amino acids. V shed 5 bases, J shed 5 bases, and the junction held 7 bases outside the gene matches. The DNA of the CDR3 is TGTGCCAGCAGCCCCTGGACAGGGATGGAGACCCAGTACTTC. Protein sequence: CASSPWTGMETQYF.

The CDR3 nucleotides are TGTGCCAGCAGCCTTTGGGCTTACAATGAGCAGTTCTTC. This gives the protein CASSLWAYNEQFF. The chain recombines TRBV6-1 with TRBJ2-1, with D hard to call. Germline V gives CDR1 MNHNS, CDR2 SASEGT. This CDR3 spans 13 amino acids. V was shortened by 6 bases and J by 4 bases, with 10 bases between the two germline ends.

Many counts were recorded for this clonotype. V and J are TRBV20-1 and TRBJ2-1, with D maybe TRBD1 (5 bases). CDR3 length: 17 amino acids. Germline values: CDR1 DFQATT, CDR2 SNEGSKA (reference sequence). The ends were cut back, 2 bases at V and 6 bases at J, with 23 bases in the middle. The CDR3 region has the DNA TGCAGTGCTAGACGAACCCCTTCCTCCCAGGGCCGCAATGAGCAGTTCTTC. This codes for CSARRTPSSQGRNEQFF.

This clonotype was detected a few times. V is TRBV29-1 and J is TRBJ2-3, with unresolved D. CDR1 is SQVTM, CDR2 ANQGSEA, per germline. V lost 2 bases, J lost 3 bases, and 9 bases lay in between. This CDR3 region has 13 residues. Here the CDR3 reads CSVEYGATDTQYF. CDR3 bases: TGCAGCGTTGAATACGGCGCGACAGATACGCAGTATTTT.

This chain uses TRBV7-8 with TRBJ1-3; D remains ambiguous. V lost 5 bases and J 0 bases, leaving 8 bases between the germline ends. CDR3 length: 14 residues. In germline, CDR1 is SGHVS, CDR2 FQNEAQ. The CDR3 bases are TGTGCCAGCAGCCGAGTGGACTCTGGAAACACCATATATTTT. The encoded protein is CASSRVDSGNTIYF. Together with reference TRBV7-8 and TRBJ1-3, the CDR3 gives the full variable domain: GAGVSQSPRYKVAKRGQDVALRCDPISGHVSLFWYQQALGQGPEFLTYFQNEAQLDKSGLPSDRFFAERPEGSVSTLKIQRTQQEDSAVYLCASSRVDSGNTIYFGEGSWLTVV.

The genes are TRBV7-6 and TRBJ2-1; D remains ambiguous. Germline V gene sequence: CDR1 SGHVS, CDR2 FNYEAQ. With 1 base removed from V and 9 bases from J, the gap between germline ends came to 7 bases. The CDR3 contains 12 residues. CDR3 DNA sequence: TGTGCCAGCAGCTTAGATAGAAGTGAGCAGTTCTTC. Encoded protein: CASSLDRSEQFF.

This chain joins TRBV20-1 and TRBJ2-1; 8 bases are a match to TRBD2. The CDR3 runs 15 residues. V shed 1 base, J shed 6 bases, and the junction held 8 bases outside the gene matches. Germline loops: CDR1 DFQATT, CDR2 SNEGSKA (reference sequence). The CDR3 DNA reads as TGCAGTGCTAGAGGTAGCGGGAAAGTTTTCAATGAGCAGTTCTTC. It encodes CSARGSGKVFNEQFF.

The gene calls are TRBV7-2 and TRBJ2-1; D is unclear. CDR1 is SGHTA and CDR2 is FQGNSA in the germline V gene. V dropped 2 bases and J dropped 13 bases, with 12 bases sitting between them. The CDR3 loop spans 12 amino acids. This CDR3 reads CASSLNPLFQFF. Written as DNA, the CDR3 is TGTGCCAGCAGCTTAAACCCACTGTTCCAGTTCTTC.

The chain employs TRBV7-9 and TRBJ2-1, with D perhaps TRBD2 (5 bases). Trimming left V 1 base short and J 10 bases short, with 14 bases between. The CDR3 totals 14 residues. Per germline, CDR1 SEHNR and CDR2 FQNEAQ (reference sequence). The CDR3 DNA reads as TGTGCCAGCAGCTTAGTGAGGGATTCCGGGGAGCAGTTCTTC. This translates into CASSLVRDSGEQFF.

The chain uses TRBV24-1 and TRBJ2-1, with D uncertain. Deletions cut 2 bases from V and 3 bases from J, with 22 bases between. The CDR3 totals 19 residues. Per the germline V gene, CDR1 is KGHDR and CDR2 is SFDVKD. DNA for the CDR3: TGTGCCACCAGTGATTCCCCAGCCTACCCCATACGAAACTACAATGAGCAGTTCTTC. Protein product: CATSDSPAYPIRNYNEQFF.

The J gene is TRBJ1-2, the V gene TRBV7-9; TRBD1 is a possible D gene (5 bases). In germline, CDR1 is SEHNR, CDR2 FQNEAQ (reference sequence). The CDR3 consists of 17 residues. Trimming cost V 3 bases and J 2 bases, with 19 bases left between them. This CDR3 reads CASSFRQAVTGNYGYTF. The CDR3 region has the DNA TGTGCCAGCAGCTTCCGCCAGGCGGTTACAGGAAACTATGGCTACACCTTC.

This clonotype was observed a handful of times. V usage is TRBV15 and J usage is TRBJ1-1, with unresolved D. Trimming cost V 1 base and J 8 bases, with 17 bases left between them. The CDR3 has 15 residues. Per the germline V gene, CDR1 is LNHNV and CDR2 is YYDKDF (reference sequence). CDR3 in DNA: TGTGCCACCAGCAGAGGTTTACTTCTACCCGTGGAAGCTTTCTTT. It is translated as CATSRGLLLPVEAFF.

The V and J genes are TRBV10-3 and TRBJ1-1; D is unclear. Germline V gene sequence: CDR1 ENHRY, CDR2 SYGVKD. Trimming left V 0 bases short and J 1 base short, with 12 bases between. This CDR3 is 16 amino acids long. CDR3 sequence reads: CAISESITVSNTEAFF. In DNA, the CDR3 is TGTGCCATCAGTGAGTCGATTACGGTATCGAACACTGAAGCTTTCTTT.

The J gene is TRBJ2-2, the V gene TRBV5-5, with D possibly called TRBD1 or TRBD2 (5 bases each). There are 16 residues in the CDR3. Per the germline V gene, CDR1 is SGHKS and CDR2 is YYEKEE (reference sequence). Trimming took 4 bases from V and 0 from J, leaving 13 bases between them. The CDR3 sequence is CASSALMGPNTGELFF. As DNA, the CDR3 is TGTGCCAGCAGCGCCTTGATGGGACCGAACACCGGGGAGCTGTTTTTT.

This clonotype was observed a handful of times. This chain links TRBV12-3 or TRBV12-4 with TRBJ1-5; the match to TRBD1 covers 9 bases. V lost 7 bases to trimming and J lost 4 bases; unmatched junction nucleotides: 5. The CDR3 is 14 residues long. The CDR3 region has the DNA TGTGCCAGCACCACGACAGGGGGAAATCAGCCCCAGCATTTT. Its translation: CASTTTGGNQPQHF.

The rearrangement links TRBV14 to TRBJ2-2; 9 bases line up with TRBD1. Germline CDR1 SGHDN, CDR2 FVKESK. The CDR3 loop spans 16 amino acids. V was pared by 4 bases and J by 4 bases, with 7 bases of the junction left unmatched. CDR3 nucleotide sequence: TGTGCCAGCAGCCCTACGGGGACAGGGAGCACCGGGGAGCTGTTTTTT. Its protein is CASSPTGTGSTGELFF. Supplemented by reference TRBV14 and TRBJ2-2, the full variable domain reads EAGVTQFPSHSVIEKGQTVTLRCDPISGHDNLYWYRRVMGKEIKFLLHFVKESKQDESGMPNNRFLAERTGGTYSTLKVQPAELEDSGVYFCASSPTGTGSTGELFFGEGSRLTVL.

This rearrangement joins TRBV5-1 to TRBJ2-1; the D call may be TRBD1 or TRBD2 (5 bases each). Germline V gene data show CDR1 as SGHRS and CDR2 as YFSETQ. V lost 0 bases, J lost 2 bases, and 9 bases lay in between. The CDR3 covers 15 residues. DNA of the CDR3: TGCGCCAGCAGCTTGGTGGGGGACCCCTACAATGAGCAGTTCTTC. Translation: CASSLVGDPYNEQFF.

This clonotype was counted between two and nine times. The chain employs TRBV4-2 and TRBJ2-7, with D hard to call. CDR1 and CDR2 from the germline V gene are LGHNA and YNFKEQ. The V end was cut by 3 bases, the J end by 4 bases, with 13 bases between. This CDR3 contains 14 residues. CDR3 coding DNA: TGTGCCAGCAGCCATCTCCCAGCCGGGTACGAGCAGTACTTC. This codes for CASSHLPAGYEQYF.

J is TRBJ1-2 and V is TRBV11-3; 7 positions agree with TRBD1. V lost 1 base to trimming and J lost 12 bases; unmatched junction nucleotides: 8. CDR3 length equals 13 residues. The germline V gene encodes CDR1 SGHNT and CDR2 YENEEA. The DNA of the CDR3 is TGTGCCAGCAGCTTAGGACGAGGGGGCGTTGACACCTTC. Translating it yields CASSLGRGGVDTF.

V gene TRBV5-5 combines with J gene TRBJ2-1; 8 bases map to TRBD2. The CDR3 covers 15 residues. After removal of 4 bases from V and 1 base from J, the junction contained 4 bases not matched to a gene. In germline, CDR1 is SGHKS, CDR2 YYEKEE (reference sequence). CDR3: CASSGGTRSYNEQFF. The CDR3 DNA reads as TGTGCCAGCAGCGGAGGGACTAGATCCTACAATGAGCAGTTCTTC. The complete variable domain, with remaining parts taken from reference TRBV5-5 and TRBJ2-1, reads DAGVTQSPTHLIKTRGQQVTLRCSPISGHKSVSWYQQVLGQGPQFIFQYYEKEERGRGNFPDRFSARQFPNYSSELNVNALLLGDSALYLCASSGGTRSYNEQFFGPGTRLTVL.

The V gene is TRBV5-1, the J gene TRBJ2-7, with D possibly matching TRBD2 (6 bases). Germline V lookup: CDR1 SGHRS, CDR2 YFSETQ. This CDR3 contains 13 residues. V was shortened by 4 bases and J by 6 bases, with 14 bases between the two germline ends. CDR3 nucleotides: TGCGCCAGCAGCCAAACTATGGGGGGCGAGCAGTACGTC. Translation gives CASSQTMGGEQYV.

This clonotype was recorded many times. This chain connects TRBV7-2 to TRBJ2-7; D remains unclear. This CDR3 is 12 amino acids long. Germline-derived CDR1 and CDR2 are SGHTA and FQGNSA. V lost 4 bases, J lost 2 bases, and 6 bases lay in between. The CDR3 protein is CASSSDTYEQYF. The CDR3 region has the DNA TGTGCCAGCAGCTCAGACACCTACGAGCAGTACTTC. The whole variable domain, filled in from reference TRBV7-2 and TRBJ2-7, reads GAGVSQSPSNKVTEKGKDVELRCDPISGHTALYWYRQSLGQGLEFLIYFQGNSAPDKSGLPSDRFSAERTGGSVSTLTIQRTQQEDSAVYLCASSSDTYEQYFGPGTRLTVT.

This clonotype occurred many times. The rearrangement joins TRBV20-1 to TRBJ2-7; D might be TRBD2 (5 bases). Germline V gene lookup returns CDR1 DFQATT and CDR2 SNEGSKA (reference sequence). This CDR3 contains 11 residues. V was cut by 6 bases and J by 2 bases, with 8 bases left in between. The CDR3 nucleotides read TGCAGTGCAGGGAGTACCTACGAGCAGTACTTC. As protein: CSAGSTYEQYF.

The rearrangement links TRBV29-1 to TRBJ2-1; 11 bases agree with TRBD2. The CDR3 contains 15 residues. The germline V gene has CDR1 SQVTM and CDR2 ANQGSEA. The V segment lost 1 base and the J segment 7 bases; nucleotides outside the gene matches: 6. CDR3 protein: CSVEALAGGVNEQFF. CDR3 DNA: TGCAGCGTTGAAGCCCTAGCGGGAGGTGTAAATGAGCAGTTCTTC.

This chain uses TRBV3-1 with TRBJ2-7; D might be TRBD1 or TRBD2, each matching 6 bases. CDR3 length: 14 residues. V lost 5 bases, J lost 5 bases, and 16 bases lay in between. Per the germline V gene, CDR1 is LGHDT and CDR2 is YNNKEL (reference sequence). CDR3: CASSWGAARDEQYF. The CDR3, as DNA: TGTGCCAGCAGCTGGGGGGCTGCGAGAGACGAGCAGTACTTC.

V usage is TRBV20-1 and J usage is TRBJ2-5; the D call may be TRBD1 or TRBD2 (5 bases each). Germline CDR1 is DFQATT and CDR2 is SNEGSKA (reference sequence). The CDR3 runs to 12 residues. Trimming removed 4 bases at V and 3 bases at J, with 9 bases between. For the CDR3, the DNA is TGCAGTGCTACGGGACGGAAAGAGACCCAGTACTTC. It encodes CSATGRKETQYF.

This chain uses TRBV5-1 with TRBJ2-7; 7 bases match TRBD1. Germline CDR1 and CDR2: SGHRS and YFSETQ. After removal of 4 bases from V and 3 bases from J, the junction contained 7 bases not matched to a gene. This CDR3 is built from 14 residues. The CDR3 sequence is CASSQTGDGYEQYF. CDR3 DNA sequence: TGCGCCAGCAGCCAAACAGGGGACGGCTACGAGCAGTACTTC. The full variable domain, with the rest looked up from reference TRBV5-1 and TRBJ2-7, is KAGVTQTPRYLIKTRGQQVTLSCSPISGHRSVSWYQQTPGQGLQFLFEYFSETQRNKGNFPGRFSGRQFSNSRSEMNVSTLELGDSALYLCASSQTGDGYEQYFGPGTRLTVT.

CDR3 sequence (DNA): TGTGCCAGCAACCGAAGGACAGTCTCTGGAAACACCATATATTTT. Amino acids: CASNRRTVSGNTIYF. The V and J genes are TRBV12-3 or TRBV12-4 and TRBJ1-3, with D maybe TRBD1 (6 bases). V gave up 7 bases and J gave up 0 bases, with 13 bases separating them. The CDR3 is 15 amino acids.

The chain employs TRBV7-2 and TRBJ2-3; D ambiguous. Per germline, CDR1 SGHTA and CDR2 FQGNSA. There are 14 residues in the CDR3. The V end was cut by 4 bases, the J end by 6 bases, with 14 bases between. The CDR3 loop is CASSWSPEVDTQYF. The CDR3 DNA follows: TGTGCCAGCAGCTGGTCTCCTGAGGTGGATACGCAGTATTTT.

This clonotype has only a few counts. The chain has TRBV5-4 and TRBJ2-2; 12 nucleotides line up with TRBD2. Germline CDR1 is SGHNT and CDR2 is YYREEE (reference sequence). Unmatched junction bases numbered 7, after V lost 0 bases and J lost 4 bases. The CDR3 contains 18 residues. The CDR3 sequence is CASSLGLAGVLSTGELFF. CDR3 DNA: TGTGCCAGCAGCTTGGGACTAGCGGGAGTGTTGAGCACCGGGGAGCTGTTTTTT.

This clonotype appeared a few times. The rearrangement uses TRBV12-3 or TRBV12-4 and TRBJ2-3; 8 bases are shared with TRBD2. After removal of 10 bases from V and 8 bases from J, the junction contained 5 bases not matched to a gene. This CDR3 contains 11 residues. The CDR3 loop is CAIPREGTQYF. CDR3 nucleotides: TGTGCCATCCCCCGGGAGGGTACGCAGTATTTT.

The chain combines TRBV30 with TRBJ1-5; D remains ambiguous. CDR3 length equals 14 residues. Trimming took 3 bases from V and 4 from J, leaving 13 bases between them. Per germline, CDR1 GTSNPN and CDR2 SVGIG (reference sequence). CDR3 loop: CAWRGAGGNQPQHF. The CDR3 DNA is TGTGCCTGGAGGGGTGCGGGAGGAAATCAGCCCCAGCATTTT.